The rows below give T cell receptor beta chains drawn from one sample of a study of T cells after yellow fever vaccination. TCRdb re-analysed the 5' RACE reads in MiXCR, keeping a single row per CDR3 protein. Of approximately 300,000 distinct CDR3 sequences in the sample, around 6.8% were seen once. The sequences come from PBMCs, collected roughly 47 days after the first yellow fever vaccination. The receptors were gathered from a man aged 18 to 29 who received the YFV17D yellow fever vaccine. The conserved cysteine and the conserved F or W are not part of the CDR3 here. Not every row has a clone size; where given, it reads once, few, many or a size class.

V gene	clone size	J gene	CDR3 protein
TRBV5-6	few	TRBJ2-2	ASSFQGPNTGELF
TRBV20-1	few	TRBJ1-1	SARKGRNTEAF
TRBV19	few	TRBJ2-1	ASSIGSAGYNEQF
TRBV5-1	many	TRBJ2-1	ASSLDLPGQGNEQF
TRBV5-5	.	TRBJ2-7	ASSLDATYEQY
TRBV29-1	few	TRBJ1-5	SVGQGARQPQH
TRBV15	many	TRBJ2-1	ATSRAEVDEQF
TRBV20-1	.	TRBJ1-1	SARGRTGGVEAF
TRBV9	many	TRBJ2-7	ASSQNLREQY
TRBV12-3/TRBV12-4	.	TRBJ2-2	ASSYSGGGTGELF
TRBV5-1	many	TRBJ2-3	ASSPLQGEDTQY
TRBV12-3/TRBV12-4	.	TRBJ1-1	ASDNGTGATEAF
TRBV7-9	few	TRBJ2-7	ASSHGGRYEQY
TRBV5-1	.	TRBJ1-5	ASSLAGSSNQPQH
TRBV7-2	few	TRBJ2-5	ASSSRTSRGETQY
TRBV5-1	.	TRBJ2-1	ASSLSSSYNEQF
TRBV6-5	.	TRBJ1-2	ASSYSSLAPAYGYT
TRBV7-9	many	TRBJ2-7	ASSAGLPYEQY
TRBV20-1	.	TRBJ2-5	SAKFTGLAGRRETQY
TRBV6-2/TRBV6-3	.	TRBJ2-1	ASSLLASPQDEQF
TRBV6-4	.	TRBJ2-4	ASSDSWGGMAKNIQY
TRBV5-1	few	TRBJ1-4	ASSLDKKPNEKLF
TRBV9	many	TRBJ2-1	ASSVTAGPNNEQF
TRBV12-3/TRBV12-4	.	TRBJ2-5	ASSLIQTLRDTQETQY
TRBV20-1	few	TRBJ2-5	SARAPVTQETQY
TRBV3-1	many	TRBJ2-7	ASSHESYEQY
TRBV4-3	few	TRBJ1-2	ASSQGRHSGYT
TRBV29-1	.	TRBJ2-5	SVEGGGRETQY
TRBV4-3	few	TRBJ2-5	ASSQDRSIEGTQY
TRBV6-5	few	TRBJ1-5	ASSYSNVGHQPQH
TRBV29-1	.	TRBJ2-1	SVPSSSYNEQF
TRBV11-1	.	TRBJ1-1	ASSFFHTEAF
TRBV20-1	few	TRBJ1-2	ATDRANYGYT
TRBV6-1	many	TRBJ1-1	ASSPPGGRSTEAF
TRBV7-9	.	TRBJ2-3	ASSQHSYSGDTDTQY
TRBV12-3/TRBV12-4	few	TRBJ1-5	ASSRTGVAGQPQH
TRBV27	few	TRBJ2-3	ASSVLAGVTDTQY
TRBV6-1	many	TRBJ1-2	ASIDPRGRGYT
TRBV20-1	.	TRBJ2-2	SALNRRGPGELF
TRBV5-1	.	TRBJ2-4	ASSEDRVGLQY
TRBV19	.	TRBJ1-2	ASRKDRWQNGYT